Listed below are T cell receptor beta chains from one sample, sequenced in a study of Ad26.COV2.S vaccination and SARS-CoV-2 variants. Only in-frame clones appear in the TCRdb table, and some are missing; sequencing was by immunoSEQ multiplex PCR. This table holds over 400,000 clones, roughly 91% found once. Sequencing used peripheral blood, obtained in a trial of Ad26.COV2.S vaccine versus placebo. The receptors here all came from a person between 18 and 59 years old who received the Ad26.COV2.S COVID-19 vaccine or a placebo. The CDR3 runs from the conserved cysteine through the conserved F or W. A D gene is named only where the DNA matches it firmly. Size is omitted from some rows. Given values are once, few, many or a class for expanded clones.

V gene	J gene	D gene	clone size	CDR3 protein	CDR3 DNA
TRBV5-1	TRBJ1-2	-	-	CASTGTPNYGYTF	TGCGCCAGCACGGGGACACCTAACTATGGCTACACCTTC
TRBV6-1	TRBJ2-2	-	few	CASSEPGANTGELFF	TGTGCCAGCAGTGAACCGGGGGCGAACACCGGGGAGCTGTTTTTT
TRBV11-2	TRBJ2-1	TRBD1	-	CASSHLSGQGAHEQFF	TGTGCCAGCAGCCACCTTTCGGGACAGGGGGCGCATGAGCAGTTCTTC
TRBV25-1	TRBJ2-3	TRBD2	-	CASSEWGGEDTQYF	TGTGCCAGCAGTGAATGGGGGGGGGAAGATACGCAGTATTTT
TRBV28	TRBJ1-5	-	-	CASSISNQPQHF	TGTGCCAGCAGTATTAGCAATCAGCCCCAGCATTTT
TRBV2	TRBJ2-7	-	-	CASSEGSSIGREQYF	TGTGCCAGCAGTGAAGGGTCTTCCATCGGCCGGGAGCAGTACTTC
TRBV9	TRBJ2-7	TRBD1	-	CASSVGGTGSYEQYF	TGTGCCAGCAGCGTAGGTGGGACAGGGTCCTACGAGCAGTACTTC
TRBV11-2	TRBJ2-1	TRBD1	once	CASSLVSVQSRGEQFF	TGTGCCAGCAGCTTAGTTTCGGTCCAGAGCAGGGGGGAGCAGTTCTTC
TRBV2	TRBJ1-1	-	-	CASSDREYGTEAFF	TGTGCCAGCAGTGACAGGGAATATGGGACTGAAGCTTTCTTT
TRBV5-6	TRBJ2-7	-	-	CASRQTGRSYEQYF	TGTGCCAGCAGACAAACGGGACGGAGCTACGAGCAGTACTTC
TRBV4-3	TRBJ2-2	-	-	CASSQGSPSNTGELFF	TGCGCCAGCAGCCAAGGGTCCCCTTCCAACACCGGGGAGCTGTTTTTT
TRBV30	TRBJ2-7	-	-	CAWSRQGNYEQYF	TGTGCCTGGAGTAGGCAGGGGAACTACGAGCAGTACTTC
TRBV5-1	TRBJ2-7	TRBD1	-	CASSLGQGAPYEQYF	TGCGCCAGCAGCTTGGGCCAGGGGGCCCCCTACGAGCAGTACTTC
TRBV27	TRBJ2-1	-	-	CASGSSNNEQFF	TGTGCCAGCGGGTCGTCCAACAATGAGCAGTTCTTC
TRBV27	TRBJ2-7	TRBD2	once	CASSLGLAGSEQYF	TGTGCCAGCAGTTTAGGACTAGCGGGATCCGAGCAGTACTTC
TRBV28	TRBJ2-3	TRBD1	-	CASTASPPGGGIAAGTDTQYF	TGTGCCAGCACCGCCTCTCCTCCAGGGGGCGGAATTGCTGCTGGCACAGATACGCAGTATTTT
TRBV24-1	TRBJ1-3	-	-	CATSENSGNTIYF	TGTGCCACCAGTGAGAACTCTGGAAACACCATATATTTT
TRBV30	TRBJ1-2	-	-	CAWMGPSYGYTF	TGTGCCTGGATGGGCCCATCTTATGGCTACACCTTC
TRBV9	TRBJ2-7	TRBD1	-	CASSAYQDRGLYEQYF	TGTGCCAGCAGCGCCTACCAGGACAGGGGGCTCTACGAGCAGTACTTC
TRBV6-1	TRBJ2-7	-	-	CASSEWGAPLYEQYF	TGTGCCAGCAGTGAATGGGGGGCGCCTCTCTACGAGCAGTACTTC
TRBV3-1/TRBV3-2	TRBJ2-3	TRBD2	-	CASSQEASGSGDTQYF	TGTGCCAGCAGCCAAGAAGCTAGCGGGAGCGGGGATACGCAGTATTTT
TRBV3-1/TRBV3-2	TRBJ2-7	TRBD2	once	CASSQVAGSDTLAGGPYEQYF	TGTGCCAGCAGCCAAGTGGCCGGGTCAGACACATTAGCGGGAGGGCCTTACGAGCAGTACTTC
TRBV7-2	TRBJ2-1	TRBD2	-	CASSQTGTSGGYNEQFF	TGTGCCAGCAGCCAAACGGGGACTAGCGGGGGTTACAATGAGCAGTTCTTC
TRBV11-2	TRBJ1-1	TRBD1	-	CASSSTGEVWTEAFF	TGTGCCAGCAGCTCTACAGGGGAGGTTTGGACTGAAGCTTTCTTT
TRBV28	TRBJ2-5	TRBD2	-	CASSDETSGRETQYF	TGTGCCAGCAGTGATGAGACTAGCGGGAGGGAGACCCAGTACTTC
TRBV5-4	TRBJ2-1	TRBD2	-	CASSPGLAGGPRYTEQFF	TGTGCCAGCAGCCCCGGACTAGCGGGAGGCCCAAGGTATACTGAGCAGTTCTTC
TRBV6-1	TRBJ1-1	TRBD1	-	CASSEVTGTAFF	TGTGCCAGCAGTGAAGTGACAGGGACGGCTTTCTTT
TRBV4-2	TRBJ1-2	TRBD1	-	CASSPWTGNSYGYTF	TGTGCCAGCAGCCCCTGGACAGGGAATTCCTATGGCTACACCTTC
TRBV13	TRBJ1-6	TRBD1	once	CASRSSGTGRRPLHF	TGTGCCAGCAGATCCTCCGGGACAGGGCGACGACCCCTCCACTTT
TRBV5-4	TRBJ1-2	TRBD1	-	CASRSGQAGANYGYTF	TGTGCCAGCAGGAGCGGACAGGCCGGAGCTAACTATGGCTACACCTTC
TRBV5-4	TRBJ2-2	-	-	CASSLGGGGLTGELFF	TGTGCCAGCAGCTTGGGCGGAGGGGGCCTTACCGGGGAGCTGTTTTTT